This TCR beta chain was sequenced for a study of cytomegalovirus exposure and HLA in healthy donors. Points from the study as a whole: According to reports, the classifier identified cytomegalovirus status with high specificity and sensitivity. Whilst most TCR sequences proved rare, a subset of public TCRs occurred across many donors.

The repertoire was sequenced with immunoSEQ multiplex PCR; TCRdb's copy has only in-frame clones and lacks some. The table shows about 130,000 clones, with 82% occurring only once. The donors formed part of the approximately 120-subject validation cohort, distinct from the approximately 670-subject first cohort. This clone was detected a few times. The antigen remains undetermined. Sequenced sample: PBMCs. This clonotype was obtained from a man aged 25 to 40 in good health and CMV-seropositive.

This chain's CDR3 is CASSLGGQSYEQYF. The CDR3 DNA is TGTGCCAGCAGCTTAGGAGGACAGTCCTACGAGCAGTACTTC. This chain joins TRBV11-3 and TRBJ2-7, with D perhaps TRBD1 (6 bases). This CDR3 region has 14 residues. Trimming left V 1 base short and J 1 base short, with 8 bases between. Germline CDR1 SGHNT, CDR2 YENEEA.